Shown below are 17 T cell receptor beta chains from a single sample sequenced in a study of blood T cell repertoires in COVID-19. Only in-frame clones appear in the TCRdb table, and some are missing; sequencing was by immunoSEQ multiplex PCR. The table records about 100,000 clones, about 82% of them present only once. Sequencing was performed on peripheral blood. These receptors all stem from a man aged 45-65 years with active or convalescent COVID-19.

The gene calls are TRBV11-2 and TRBJ1-2, with no clear D. Germline CDR1 and CDR2: SGHAT and FQNNGV. V lost 4 bases, J lost 3 bases, and 21 bases lay in between. CDR3 length: 17 amino acids. This CDR3 is CASSSPRGRKIDYGYTF. Here the CDR3 DNA reads TGTGCCAGCAGCTCCCCCCGAGGGAGGAAGATCGACTATGGCTACACCTTC. The variable domain in full, completed from reference TRBV11-2 and TRBJ1-2, reads EAGVAQSPRYKIIEKRQSVAFWCNPISGHATLYWYQQILGQGPKLLIQFQNNGVVDDSQLPKDRFSAERLKGVDSTLKIQPAKLEDSAVYLCASSSPRGRKIDYGYTFGSGTRLTVV.

This clone was seen a few times. The V gene is TRBV5-1, the J gene TRBJ2-1, with 9 bases fitting TRBD2. This CDR3 contains 16 residues. V lost 2 bases, J lost 2 bases, and 5 bases stayed unmatched. The germline V gene has CDR1 SGHRS and CDR2 YFSETQ. The CDR3 is CASSLDPSGTYNEQFF. Written as DNA, the CDR3 is TGCGCCAGCAGCTTAGACCCTAGCGGGACCTACAATGAGCAGTTCTTC. The full variable domain, in which reference TRBV5-1 and TRBJ2-1 provide the parts outside the CDR3, is KAGVTQTPRYLIKTRGQQVTLSCSPISGHRSVSWYQQTPGQGLQFLFEYFSETQRNKGNFPGRFSGRQFSNSRSEMNVSTLELGDSALYLCASSLDPSGTYNEQFFGPGTRLTVL.

The chain has TRBV5-1 and TRBJ2-7; TRBD2 agrees at 10 bases. Germline trimming cut 4 bases from V and 0 bases from J; bases unmatched to any gene: 10. CDR3 size: 17 residues. Germline CDR1 is SGHRS and CDR2 is YFSETQ. The CDR3 spells CASSDDRLAGPSYEQYF. The CDR3 bases are TGCGCCAGCAGCGACGACCGACTAGCGGGTCCCTCCTACGAGCAGTACTTC.

The chain links TRBV28 to TRBJ1-5, with a weak D call TRBD1 (6 bases). The length of the CDR3 is 16 residues. With 6 bases removed from V and 0 bases from J, the gap between germline ends came to 15 bases. Germline lookup yields CDR1 MDHEN and CDR2 SYDVKM. The CDR3 DNA reads TGTGCCAGCAGCTCCGGGACACTTTATAGCAATCAGCCCCAGCATTTT. Translated, it gives CASSSGTLYSNQPQHF. The full variable domain, in which reference TRBV28 and TRBJ1-5 provide the parts outside the CDR3, is DVKVTQSSRYLVKRTGEKVFLECVQDMDHENMFWYRQDPGLGLRLIYFSYDVKMKEKGDIPEGYSVSREKKERFSLILESASTNQTSMYLCASSSGTLYSNQPQHFGDGTRLSIL.

The chain employs TRBV5-1 and TRBJ1-3; 9 positions agree with TRBD1. The length of the CDR3 is 16 residues. The J segment lost 0 bases and the V segment lost 0 bases, leaving 1 base of the junction unmatched. Germline V gene lookup returns CDR1 SGHRS and CDR2 YFSETQ. The CDR3 protein is CASSLGDRVSGNTIYF. The CDR3 coding sequence is TGCGCCAGCAGCTTGGGGGACAGGGTCTCTGGAAACACCATATATTTT. Based on the CDR3 plus reference TRBV5-1 and TRBJ1-3, the full variable domain is KAGVTQTPRYLIKTRGQQVTLSCSPISGHRSVSWYQQTPGQGLQFLFEYFSETQRNKGNFPGRFSGRQFSNSRSEMNVSTLELGDSALYLCASSLGDRVSGNTIYFGEGSWLTVV.

The V gene is TRBV6-1, the J gene TRBJ2-1; D gene uncertain. CDR3 size: 15 residues. Germline CDR1 reads MNHNS; CDR2 reads SASEGT. The V and J ends lost 2 bases and 0 bases respectively, with 8 bases between them. The CDR3 region has the DNA TGTGCCAGCAGTGAACCGGCGGTCTCCTACAATGAGCAGTTCTTC. The encoded protein is CASSEPAVSYNEQFF.

V usage is TRBV30 and J usage is TRBJ1-1; D unclear. Deletions cut 2 bases from V and 0 bases from J, with 16 bases between. Germline CDR1 and CDR2: GTSNPN and SVGIG (reference sequence). The length of the CDR3 is 16 residues. In DNA, the CDR3 is TGTGCCTGGAGTCCCACTTACTATTACATGAACACTGAAGCTTTCTTT. Translated, it gives CAWSPTYYYMNTEAFF.

The V and J genes are TRBV9 and TRBJ2-7; D might be TRBD1 (6 bases). The CDR3 loop spans 13 amino acids. V lost 3 bases to trimming and J lost 1 base, with 8 bases between them. Germline V gene data show CDR1 as SGDLS and CDR2 as YYNGEE. Here the CDR3 reads CASSEDSSYEQYF. The DNA of the CDR3 is TGTGCCAGCAGCGAGGACAGTTCCTACGAGCAGTACTTC.

In this sample, this clone turned up once. CDR3 loop: CASSKDRYQPQHF. The CDR3 nucleotides are TGTGCCAGCAGTAAGGACAGATATCAGCCCCAGCATTTT. The chain combines TRBV27 with TRBJ1-5; maybe TRBD1 (6 bases). V was pared by 5 bases and J by 5 bases, with 10 bases between. CDR3 size: 13 residues. Germline CDR1 and CDR2: MNHEY and SMNVEV (reference sequence).

The J gene is TRBJ2-1, the V gene TRBV7-2; D is ambiguous. The CDR3 runs 16 residues. Trimming stripped 0 bases from V and 0 bases from J, with 9 bases between. Germline CDR1 is SGHTA and CDR2 is FQGNSA. CDR3 nucleotides: TGTGCCAGCAGCTTAGCGTCAGCTAGCTCCTACAATGAGCAGTTCTTC. Translated, it gives CASSLASASSYNEQFF.

The CDR3: CAWGDSVGGEREQFF. In DNA, the CDR3 is TGTGCCTGGGGGGATAGTGTAGGAGGGGAGCGGGAGCAGTTCTTC. The chain couples TRBV30 to TRBJ2-1, with D perhaps TRBD2 (6 bases). CDR1 and CDR2 from the germline V gene are GTSNPN and SVGIG (reference sequence). V lost 5 bases and J 10 bases, leaving 24 bases between the germline ends. This CDR3 spans 15 amino acids.

V and J are TRBV11-2 and TRBJ2-7; 11 bases align to TRBD2. Losses at the gene ends were 5 bases for V and 1 base for J; bases not matched to a gene: 4. The CDR3 runs 15 residues. Germline loops: CDR1 SGHAT, CDR2 FQNNGV. CDR3 DNA: TGTGCCAGCAGCCTGACTAGCGGGATATCCTACGAGCAGTACTTC. Its translation: CASSLTSGISYEQYF.

V usage is TRBV12-3 or TRBV12-4 and J usage is TRBJ2-1; D might be TRBD1 (5 bases). V was shortened by 3 bases and J by 8 bases, with 11 bases between the two germline ends. The CDR3 sequence is 13 residues long. CDR3 DNA sequence: TGTGCCAGCAGTTTGGGGCTTCGAGATGAGCAGTTCTTC. Encoded protein: CASSLGLRDEQFF.

The rearrangement joins TRBV3-1 (or the pseudogene TRBV3-2) to TRBJ2-2, with TRBD2 matching 8 bases. Germline CDR1 LGHDT, CDR2 YNNKEL (reference sequence). The CDR3 sequence is 19 residues long. Losses at the gene ends were 1 base for V and 5 bases for J; bases not matched to a gene: 15. CDR3 DNA sequence: TGTGCCAGCAGCCAAGTCTACCTAGCGGGTGGCGGTCGGACCGGGGAGCTGTTTTTT. Its protein is CASSQVYLAGGGRTGELFF.

The V call is TRBV18, the J call TRBJ1-4; 10 nucleotides agree with TRBD1. The ends lost 3 bases at V and 7 bases at J; junction bases unmatched: 2. This CDR3 is built from 14 residues. CDR1 is KGHSH, CDR2 LQKENI, per germline. CDR3 region: CASSPGTGVEKLFF. The CDR3 coding sequence is TGTGCCAGCTCACCCGGGACAGGGGTTGAAAAACTGTTTTTT. The full variable domain, with the rest looked up from reference TRBV18 and TRBJ1-4, is NAGVMQNPRHLVRRRGQEARLRCSPMKGHSHVYWYRQLPEEGLKFMVYLQKENIIDESGMPKERFSAEFPKEGPSILRIQQVVRGDSAAYFCASSPGTGVEKLFFGSGTQLSVL.

This clone occurred once. The chain employs TRBV5-4 and TRBJ2-2, with D perhaps TRBD1 (6 bases). The CDR3 runs 15 residues. V shed 4 bases and J shed 7 bases, with 17 bases lying between them. The germline CDR1 and CDR2 sequences are SGHNT and YYREEE (reference sequence). Written as DNA, the CDR3 is TGTGCCAGCAGCCCTGGGGGCGGGTGGGACGGGGAGCTGTTTTTT. This sequence encodes CASSPGGGWDGELFF.

This clone was seen more than once but under ten times. The J gene is TRBJ2-3, the V gene TRBV9; the match to TRBD2 covers 7 bases. The V gene's germline CDR1 is SGDLS and CDR2 YYNGEE. Germline trimming cut 0 bases from V and 9 bases from J; bases unmatched to any gene: 7. The CDR3 length is 14 residues. This CDR3 reads CASSVGSGEGTQYF. The CDR3 nucleotides are TGTGCCAGCAGCGTAGGCAGCGGGGAGGGGACGCAGTATTTT. Together with reference TRBV9 and TRBJ2-3, the CDR3 gives the full variable domain: DSGVTQTPKHLITATGQRVTLRCSPRSGDLSVYWYQQSLDQGLQFLIQYYNGEERAKGNILERFSAQQFPDLHSELNLSSLELGDSALYFCASSVGSGEGTQYFGPGTRLTVL.